This T cell receptor (beta chain) appears in the sequencing data of a study of blood T cell repertoires in COVID-19. Overall study context: The origin of the acute and convalescent COVID-19 samples was the United States, Italy and Spain.

The J segment lost 1 base and the V segment lost 7 bases, leaving 0 bases of the junction unmatched. Germline V CDR1 and CDR2: SGHRS, YFSETQ. The CDR3 has 12 residues. The table lists this clone with a count of one. TCRdb keeps only in-frame clones here, not all; method: immunoSEQ multiplex PCR. The data contain a few hundred thousand clones, around nine tenths of them singletons. Sequencing was carried out using PBMCs or T cells enriched from blood (not recorded which). This TCR derives from a woman aged 50 to 60 who had recovered from COVID-19. The V call is TRBV5-1, the J call TRBJ2-3; TRBD2 agrees at 7 bases. The CDR3 reads CASAGGTDTQYF. CDR3 DNA: TGCGCCAGCGCGGGAGGCACAGATACGCAGTATTTT.